Below are 4 T cell receptor beta chains sequenced from a single sample in a study of T cells in Graves' hyperthyroidism and ophthalmopathy. The CDR3 regions of TCR beta were amplified from RNA transcripts. TCR CDR3 regions were first amplified by RT-PCR with HTBI primers. Each CDR3 protein is one row after TCRdb ran MiXCR on the multiplex PCR reads. This sample carries 480,000 or so distinct CDR3 sequences, under 15% of them seen once, and the ten largest clones take about a sixth. Sequenced: blood. The source of these receptors is a woman younger than 30 with Graves' hyperthyroidism.

This clonotype was recorded at least ten times. In nucleotides, the CDR3 is TGCGCCAGCAGTGAGAGCGCAGGGGGTCTTAGGAATCAGCCCCAGCATTTT. This gives the protein CASSESAGGLRNQPQHF. V usage is TRBV10-2 and J usage is TRBJ1-5; 7 nucleotides align to TRBD1. J gave up 4 bases and V 2 bases, and 11 bases lay outside the gene matches. The CDR3 sequence is 17 residues long. Germline CDR1 WSHSY, CDR2 SAAADI.

This clonotype was counted many times. This chain connects TRBV10-2 to TRBJ2-5, with 8 bases fitting TRBD2. Germline V gene lookup returns CDR1 WSHSY and CDR2 SAAADI. CDR3 size: 13 residues. V shed 7 bases, J shed 5 bases, and the junction held 6 bases outside the gene matches. As DNA, the CDR3 is TGCGCCAGCAATAGCGGGATGGGGGAGACCCAGTACTTC. This translates into CASNSGMGETQYF.

The chain has TRBV27 and TRBJ2-1; TRBD2 matches at 11 bases. The CDR3 spans 16 residues. CDR1 is MNHEY and CDR2 is SMNVEV in the germline V gene (reference sequence). V was pared by 4 bases and J by 0 bases, with 2 bases of the junction left unmatched. The CDR3 DNA is TGTGCCAGCAGTTCCGGGACTAGCGGCTCCTACAATGAGCAGTTCTTC. Translation gives CASSSGTSGSYNEQFF.

This clonotype was picked up many times. This sequence joins TRBV30 and TRBJ2-5; no clear D gene. V gave up 3 bases and J gave up 4 bases, with 9 bases separating them. The CDR3 sequence is 12 residues long. Per germline, CDR1 GTSNPN and CDR2 SVGIG (reference sequence). CDR3 coding DNA: TGTGCCTGGAGAAGGAGTCCAGAGACCCAGTACTTC. Translating it yields CAWRRSPETQYF.